This T cell receptor beta chain was captured in a study of radiotherapy plus CTLA-4 blockade in lung cancer. Germline assignment: CDR1 MNHNY and CDR2 SVGAGI (reference sequence). The CDR3 sequence is 16 residues long. The V and J ends lost 6 bases and 6 bases respectively, with 18 bases between them. Using immunoSEQ multiplex PCR, the repertoire was profiled, and TCRdb retains in-frame clones only, with some absent. The sample has more than 40,000 clones, 55% to 80% seen once; the top ten hold roughly 4%. This specimen was peripheral blood, taken from a patient treated with radiotherapy plus ipilimumab. V is TRBV6-6 and J is TRBJ1-6; D may be TRBD1 (5 bases). The clonotype comes from a human donor with non-small cell lung cancer who had a complete response to radiotherapy plus ipilimumab. The CDR3 coding sequence is TGTGCCAGCAGACAAACCACCGGGACTTCTAATTCACCCCTCCACTTT. Residues: CASRQTTGTSNSPLHF.